This T cell receptor beta chain derives from a study of neurological immune-mediated disorders. Over 170 million TCR-beta sequences, together covering 15-18 subjects, were produced by every individual sequencing run that was carried out. One entry per CDR3 protein results from TCRdb running MiXCR on the 5' RACE reads. The sample has about 30,000 distinct CDR3 sequences, approximately 5% seen once. Blood bank volunteers in Maryland, USA, served as healthy controls. Sorted libraries drew on 850,000 to 1,000,000 CD4+ or CD8+ T cells. This CDR3 comprises 13 residues. Trimming at V came to 6 bases and at J to 5 bases, leaving 9 bases not matched to a gene. CDR1 is SQVTM, CDR2 ANQGSEA, per germline.

The chain joins TRBV29-1 to TRBJ2-7, with 8 positions matching TRBD1. Source material: CD4+ T cells from blood. The receptor was derived from a woman aged 45-60 years in good health. CDR3 sequence: CSVRDRYSDEQYF. CDR3 nucleotide sequence: TGCAGCGTCCGGGACAGGTATAGTGACGAGCAGTACTTC.